Listed below are T cell receptor beta chains from one sample, sequenced in a study of cytomegalovirus exposure and HLA in healthy donors. This table comes from immunoSEQ multiplex PCR, and its TCRdb copy is limited to in-frame clones, with some not included. This sample has some 220,000 clones, with just under 85% found just once. The source material was PBMCs. The receptors come from a woman in her 40s in good health and CMV-seronegative. CDR3s include the opening cysteine and the closing phenylalanine or tryptophan. D genes are given only for firm matches. Expanded clones are given a class, and other clones once, few, many or no size at all.

cdr3_aa cdr3_nt j_call v_call clone_size d_call
CASSIFDGGQFF TGTGCCAGTAGTATCTTCGACGGGGGGCAGTTCTTC TRBJ2-1 TRBV19 . .
CASSWPGQDSTDTQYF TGTGCCAGCAGCTGGCCGGGACAGGATAGCACAGATACGCAGTATTTT TRBJ2-3 TRBV5-4 . TRBD1
CASSFPAGLAKNIQYF TGTGCCAGCAGTTTTCCAGCAGGATTAGCCAAAAACATTCAGTACTTC TRBJ2-4 TRBV27 . .
CASNRDRGQGYTF TGCGCCAGCAACCGAGACAGGGGACAGGGCTACACCTTC TRBJ1-2 TRBV5-1 . TRBD1
CASSLIGTGFGEQYF TGTGCCAGCAGCTTGATAGGAACAGGGTTCGGCGAGCAGTACTTC TRBJ2-7 TRBV5-4 . .
CASSQAPDRNYGYTF TGCGCCAGCAGCCAAGCCCCGGACAGGAACTATGGCTACACCTTC TRBJ1-2 TRBV4-1 . TRBD1
CASSDRVGNEKLFF TGTGCCAGCAGCGACAGGGTTGGTAATGAAAAACTGTTTTTT TRBJ1-4 TRBV7-9 few TRBD1
CASSLNRGGLETQYF TGTGCTAGCAGCCTTAACAGGGGCGGGTTGGAGACCCAGTACTTC TRBJ2-5 TRBV7-7 . TRBD1
CASSQEDRESCF TGCGCCAGCAGCCAGGAGGACAGGGAGTCATGCTTC TRBJ2-7 TRBV4-3 . TRBD1
CASSQDHRDTEAFF TGTGCCAGCAGCCAAGATCACAGGGACACTGAAGCTTTCTTT TRBJ1-1 TRBV4-2 . .
CASSIDGGVYGYTF TGTGCCAGCAGCATAGACGGGGGAGTCTATGGCTACACCTTC TRBJ1-2 TRBV28 . .
CASSQKTGMNTEAFF TGTGCCAGCTCACAAAAGACAGGTATGAACACTGAAGCTTTCTTT TRBJ1-1 TRBV18 once .
CASSRQGSTQYF TGTGCCAGCAGTCGACAGGGAAGTACGCAGTATTTT TRBJ2-3 TRBV28 . TRBD1
CASSVEGAQDNEQFF TGTGCCAGCAGTGTGGAGGGGGCGCAGGACAATGAGCAGTTCTTC TRBJ2-1 TRBV2 . .
CASSVGTVAPGNTIYF TGTGCCAGCAGCGTGGGTACGGTAGCGCCTGGAAACACCATATATTTT TRBJ1-3 TRBV9 . .
CASSLRGVMDEQFF TGCGCCAGCAGTCTCAGGGGGGTCATGGATGAGCAGTTCTTC TRBJ2-1 TRBV5-1 . .
CASRLAGGTYEQYF TGTGCCAGCAGGTTGGCGGGGGGCACCTACGAGCAGTACTTC TRBJ2-7 TRBV5-6 . TRBD2
CASSRTGQGTYEQYF TGTGCCAGCTCACGTACGGGACAGGGCACCTACGAGCAGTACTTC TRBJ2-7 TRBV18 once TRBD1
CASSQAFSGGAPDTQYF TGCGCCAGCAGCCAAGCCTTTAGCGGGGGGGCCCCAGATACGCAGTATTTT TRBJ2-3 TRBV4-3 few TRBD2
CASSGRGTDTQYF TGTGCCAGCTCGGGTCGGGGCACAGATACGCAGTATTTT TRBJ2-3 TRBV19 . .
CASSLAGRGLGETQYF TGCGCCAGCAGCTTGGCGGGCAGGGGGCTGGGAGAGACCCAGTACTTC TRBJ2-5 TRBV5-1 . TRBD1
CASTPGQGANSPLHF TGTGCCAGTACCCCGGGACAGGGGGCCAATTCACCCCTCCACTTT TRBJ1-6 TRBV19 . TRBD1
CASSDVANTEAFF TGTGCCAGCAGTGATGTAGCCAACACTGAAGCTTTCTTT TRBJ1-1 TRBV2 . .
CASSTPGTGAQEAFF TGTGCCAGCAGCACACCCGGGACAGGGGCCCAAGAAGCTTTCTTT TRBJ1-1 TRBV5-4 . TRBD1
CASSDRAYEQYF TGTGCCAGCTCGGACAGAGCCTACGAGCAGTACTTC TRBJ2-7 TRBV18 . .
CASSHTGSLWGTEAFF TGTGCCAGTAGTCATACAGGGTCCCTGTGGGGCACTGAAGCTTTCTTT TRBJ1-1 TRBV19 . .
CSAKSSAEAFF TGCAGTGCCAAGAGTAGCGCTGAAGCTTTCTTT TRBJ1-1 TRBV29-1 . .
CASSEVDRIYTF TGTGCCAGCAGTGAAGTAGACAGAATCTACACCTTC TRBJ1-2 TRBV2 . .
CASSPRTDYGYTF TGCGCCAGCAGTCCCAGGACAGACTATGGCTACACCTTC TRBJ1-2 TRBV23-1 . .
CASTLDSLGEQYF TGCGCCAGCACGTTGGACAGCCTCGGGGAGCAGTACTTC TRBJ2-7 TRBV5-1 . .
CAWSYLETSTDTQYF TGTGCCTGGAGTTACCTAGAGACTAGCACAGATACGCAGTATTTT TRBJ2-3 TRBV30 . .
CASSLDGQALHF TGTGCCAGCAGCTTAGATGGACAGGCGCTCCACTTT TRBJ1-6 TRBV11-3 . TRBD1
CASSYQPGGTNEKLFF TGTGCCAGCAGCTACCAACCAGGGGGAACTAATGAAAAACTGTTTTTT TRBJ1-4 TRBV7-2 few TRBD1
CASSPSYGYTF TGTGCCAGCAGTCCCTCCTATGGCTACACCTTC TRBJ1-2 TRBV28 . .
CATFAGWGGYTF TGTGCCACCTTCGCAGGGTGGGGTGGCTACACCTTC TRBJ1-2 TRBV6-1 . .
CASSERQLAPETQYF TGTGCCAGCAGTGAAAGGCAGCTAGCCCCGGAGACCCAGTACTTC TRBJ2-5 TRBV2 . .
CASSLGQGAPDGYTF TGCGCCAGCTCCCTCGGACAGGGGGCTCCGGATGGCTACACCTTC TRBJ1-2 TRBV5-1 . TRBD1
CASSLSEGAKAFF TGTGCCAGCAGTTTATCTGAGGGGGCCAAAGCTTTCTTT TRBJ1-1 TRBV27 . TRBD1
CASSQRAGIKETRYF TGTGCCAGCAGCCAACGAGCGGGGATAAAGGAGACCCGGTACTTC TRBJ2-5 TRBV4-2 . TRBD2